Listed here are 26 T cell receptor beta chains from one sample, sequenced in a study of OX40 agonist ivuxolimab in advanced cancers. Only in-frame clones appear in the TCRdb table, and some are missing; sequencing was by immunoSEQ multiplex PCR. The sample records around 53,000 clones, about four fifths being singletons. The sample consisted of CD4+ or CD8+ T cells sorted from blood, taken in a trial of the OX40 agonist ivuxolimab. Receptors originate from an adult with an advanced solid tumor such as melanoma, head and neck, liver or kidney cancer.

The CDR3 sequence: CASSTPGGVWGYTF. The DNA for the CDR3 is TGCGCCAGCAGCACTCCCGGCGGGGTCTGGGGCTACACCTTC. This rearrangement joins TRBV5-1 to TRBJ1-2; no firm D call. The CDR3 has 14 amino acids. Germline assignment: CDR1 SGHRS and CDR2 YFSETQ. Deletions cut 4 bases from V and 8 bases from J, with 18 bases between.

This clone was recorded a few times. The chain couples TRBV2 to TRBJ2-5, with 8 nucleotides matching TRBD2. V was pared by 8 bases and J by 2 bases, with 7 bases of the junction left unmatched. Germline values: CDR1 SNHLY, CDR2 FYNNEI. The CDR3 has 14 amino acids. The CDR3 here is CASSLGRGQETQYF. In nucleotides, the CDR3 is TGTGCCAGCTCCCTCGGGAGGGGGCAAGAGACCCAGTACTTC.

CDR3 nucleotide sequence: TGTGCCAGCAGCTCCTTGACAGATACGAACACCGGGGAGCTGTTTTTT. Protein: CASSSLTDTNTGELFF. The chain couples TRBV5-6 to TRBJ2-2; D possibly corresponds to TRBD1 (5 bases). Trimming cost V 3 bases and J 0 bases, with 12 bases left between them. CDR1 and CDR2 (germline): SGHDT, YYEEEE. The CDR3 length is 16 residues.

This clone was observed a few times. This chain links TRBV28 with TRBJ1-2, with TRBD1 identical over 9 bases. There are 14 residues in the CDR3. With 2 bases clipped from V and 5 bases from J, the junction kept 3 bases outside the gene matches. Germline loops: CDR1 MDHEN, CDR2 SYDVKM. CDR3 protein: CASSLGDRGYGYTF. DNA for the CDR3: TGTGCCAGCAGTTTAGGAGACAGGGGGTATGGCTACACCTTC.

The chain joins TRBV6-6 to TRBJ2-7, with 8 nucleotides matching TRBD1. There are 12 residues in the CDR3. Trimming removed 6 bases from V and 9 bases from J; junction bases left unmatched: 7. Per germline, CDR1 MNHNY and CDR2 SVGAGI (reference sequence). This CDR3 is CASSLDRGRQYF. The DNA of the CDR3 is TGTGCCAGCAGCCTCGACAGGGGACGGCAGTACTTC.

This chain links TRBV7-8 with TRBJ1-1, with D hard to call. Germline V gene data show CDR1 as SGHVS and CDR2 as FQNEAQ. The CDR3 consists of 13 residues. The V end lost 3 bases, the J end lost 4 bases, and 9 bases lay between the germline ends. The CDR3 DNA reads TGTGCCAGCAGCTTGAAGCTGGGCACTGAAGCTTTCTTT. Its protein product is CASSLKLGTEAFF.

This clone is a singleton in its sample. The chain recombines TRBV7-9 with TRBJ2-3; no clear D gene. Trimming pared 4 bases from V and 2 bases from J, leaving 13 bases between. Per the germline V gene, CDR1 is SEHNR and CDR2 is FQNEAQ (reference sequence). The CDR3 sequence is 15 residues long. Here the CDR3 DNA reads TGTGCCAGCAGCTCTTTCGTCGGGTACACAGATACGCAGTATTTT. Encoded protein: CASSSFVGYTDTQYF.

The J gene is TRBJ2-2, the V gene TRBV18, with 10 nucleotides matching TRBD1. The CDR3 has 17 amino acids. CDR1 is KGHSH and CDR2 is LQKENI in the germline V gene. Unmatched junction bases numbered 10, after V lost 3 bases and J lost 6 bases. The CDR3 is CASSPLRDRGVPGELFF. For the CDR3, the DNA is TGTGCCAGCTCACCGCTCCGGGACAGGGGAGTCCCCGGGGAGCTGTTTTTT.

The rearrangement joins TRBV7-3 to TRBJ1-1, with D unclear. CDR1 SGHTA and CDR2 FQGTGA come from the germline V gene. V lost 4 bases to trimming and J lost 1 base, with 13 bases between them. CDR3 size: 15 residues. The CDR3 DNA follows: TGTGCCAGCAGCTCGCAGGTCACGAGGAACACTGAAGCTTTCTTT. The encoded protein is CASSSQVTRNTEAFF.

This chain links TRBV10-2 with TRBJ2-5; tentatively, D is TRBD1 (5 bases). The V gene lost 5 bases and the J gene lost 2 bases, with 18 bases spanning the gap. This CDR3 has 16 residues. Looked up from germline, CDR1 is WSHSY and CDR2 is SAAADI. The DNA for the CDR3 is TGCGCCAGCAGTCAGTATGGCGTGGGGCTACAAGAGACCCAGTACTTC. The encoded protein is CASSQYGVGLQETQYF.

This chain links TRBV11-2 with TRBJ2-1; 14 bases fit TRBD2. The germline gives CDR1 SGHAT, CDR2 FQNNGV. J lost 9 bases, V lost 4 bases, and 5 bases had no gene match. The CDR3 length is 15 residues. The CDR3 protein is CASSWGLAGEGEQFF. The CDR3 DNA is TGTGCCAGCAGCTGGGGACTAGCGGGGGAAGGTGAGCAGTTCTTC. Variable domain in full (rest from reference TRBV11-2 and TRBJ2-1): EAGVAQSPRYKIIEKRQSVAFWCNPISGHATLYWYQQILGQGPKLLIQFQNNGVVDDSQLPKDRFSAERLKGVDSTLKIQPAKLEDSAVYLCASSWGLAGEGEQFFGPGTRLTVL.

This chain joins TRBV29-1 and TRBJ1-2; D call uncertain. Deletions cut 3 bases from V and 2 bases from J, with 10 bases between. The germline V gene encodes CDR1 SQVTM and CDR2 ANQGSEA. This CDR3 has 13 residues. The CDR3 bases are TGCAGCGTTGAGCGTCAGATGAACTATGGCTACACCTTC. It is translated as CSVERQMNYGYTF. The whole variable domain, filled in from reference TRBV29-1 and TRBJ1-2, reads SAVISQKPSRDICQRGTSLTIQCQVDSQVTMMFWYRQQPGQSLTLIATANQGSEATYESGFVIDKFPISRPNLTFSTLTVSNMSPEDSSIYLCSVERQMNYGYTFGSGTRLTVV.

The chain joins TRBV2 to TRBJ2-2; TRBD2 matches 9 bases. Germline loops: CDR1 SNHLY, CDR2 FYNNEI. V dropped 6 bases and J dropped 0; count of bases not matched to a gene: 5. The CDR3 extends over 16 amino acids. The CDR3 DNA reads TGTGCCAGCAGGGCCGGACTAGCGTCGAACACCGGGGAGCTGTTTTTT. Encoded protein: CASRAGLASNTGELFF.

This CDR3 reads CASSENREIYGYTF. DNA for the CDR3: TGCGCCAGCAGTGAGAATCGGGAGATCTATGGCTACACCTTC. The V call is TRBV10-2, the J call TRBJ1-2; D uncertain. V dropped 2 bases and J dropped 4 bases, with 11 bases sitting between them. The CDR3 consists of 14 residues. CDR1 and CDR2 (germline): WSHSY, SAAADI.

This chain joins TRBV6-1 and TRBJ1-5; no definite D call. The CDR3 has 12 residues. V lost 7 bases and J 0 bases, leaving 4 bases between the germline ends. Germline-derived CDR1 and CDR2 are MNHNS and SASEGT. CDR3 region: CASKASNQPQHF. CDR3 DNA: TGTGCCAGCAAGGCTAGCAATCAGCCCCAGCATTTT.

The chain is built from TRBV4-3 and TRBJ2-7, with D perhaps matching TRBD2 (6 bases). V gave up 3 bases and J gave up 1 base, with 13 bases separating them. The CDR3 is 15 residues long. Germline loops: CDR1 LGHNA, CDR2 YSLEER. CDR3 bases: TGCGCCAGCAGCCAGCAGCGGGTGGTGTCCTACGAGCAGTACTTC. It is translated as CASSQQRVVSYEQYF.

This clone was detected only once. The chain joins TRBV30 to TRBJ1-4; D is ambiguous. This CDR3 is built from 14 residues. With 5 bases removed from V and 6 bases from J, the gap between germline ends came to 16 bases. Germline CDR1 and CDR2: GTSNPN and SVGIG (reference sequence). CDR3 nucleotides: TGTGCCTGGGGACGGTGGACTGACCATGAAAAACTGTTTTTT. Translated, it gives CAWGRWTDHEKLFF.

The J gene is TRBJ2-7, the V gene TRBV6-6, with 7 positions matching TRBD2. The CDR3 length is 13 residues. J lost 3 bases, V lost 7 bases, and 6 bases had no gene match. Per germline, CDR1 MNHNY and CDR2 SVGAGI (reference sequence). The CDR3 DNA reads TGTGCCAGCACCCCTAAGCGGGGCTACGAGCAGTACTTC. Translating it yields CASTPKRGYEQYF.

The CDR3, as DNA: TGTGCCAGCAGCTCAGGTGGCTACGAGCAGTACTTC. Protein product: CASSSGGYEQYF. The chain uses TRBV5-6 and TRBJ2-7; D is unclear. The CDR3 spans 12 residues. The V end lost 3 bases, the J end lost 3 bases, and 7 bases lay between the germline ends. Germline loops: CDR1 SGHDT, CDR2 YYEEEE.

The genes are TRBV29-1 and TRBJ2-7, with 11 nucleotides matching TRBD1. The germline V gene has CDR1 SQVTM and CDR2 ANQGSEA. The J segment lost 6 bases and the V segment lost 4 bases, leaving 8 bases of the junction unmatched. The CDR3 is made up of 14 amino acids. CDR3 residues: CSVGSGTGGREQYF. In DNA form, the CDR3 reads TGCAGCGTTGGGTCCGGGACAGGGGGACGCGAGCAGTACTTC.

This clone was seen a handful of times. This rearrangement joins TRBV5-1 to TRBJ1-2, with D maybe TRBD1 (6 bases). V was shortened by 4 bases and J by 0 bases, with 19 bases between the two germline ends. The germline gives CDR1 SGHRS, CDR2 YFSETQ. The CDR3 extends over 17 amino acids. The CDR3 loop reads CASSHPQGWDANYGYTF. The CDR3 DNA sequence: TGCGCCAGCAGCCACCCACAGGGCTGGGATGCTAACTATGGCTACACCTTC. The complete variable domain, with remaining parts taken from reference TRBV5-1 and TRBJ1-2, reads KAGVTQTPRYLIKTRGQQVTLSCSPISGHRSVSWYQQTPGQGLQFLFEYFSETQRNKGNFPGRFSGRQFSNSRSEMNVSTLELGDSALYLCASSHPQGWDANYGYTFGSGTRLTVV.

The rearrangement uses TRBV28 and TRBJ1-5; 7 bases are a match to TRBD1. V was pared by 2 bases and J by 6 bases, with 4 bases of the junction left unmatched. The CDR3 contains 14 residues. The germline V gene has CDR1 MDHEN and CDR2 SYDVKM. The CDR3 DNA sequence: TGTGCCAGCAGTTTAATTTCAGGGGGTCAGCCCCAGCATTTT. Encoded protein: CASSLISGGQPQHF.

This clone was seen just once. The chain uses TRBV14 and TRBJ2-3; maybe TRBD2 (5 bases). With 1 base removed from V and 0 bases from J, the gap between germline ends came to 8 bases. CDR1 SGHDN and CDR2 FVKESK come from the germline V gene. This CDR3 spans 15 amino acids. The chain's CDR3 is CASSQGRLSTDTQYF. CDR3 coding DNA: TGTGCCAGCAGCCAAGGAAGACTAAGCACAGATACGCAGTATTTT.

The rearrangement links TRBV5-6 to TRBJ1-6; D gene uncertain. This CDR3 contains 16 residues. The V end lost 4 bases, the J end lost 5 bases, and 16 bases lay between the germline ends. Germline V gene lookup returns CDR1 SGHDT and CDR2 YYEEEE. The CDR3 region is CASSQGRMANNSPLHF. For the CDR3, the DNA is TGTGCCAGCAGCCAAGGGAGGATGGCAAATAATTCACCCCTCCACTTT.

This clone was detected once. The CDR3 region has the DNA TGTGCCAGCAGTTACTCGTTTCAGGACCAAGAGACCCAGTACTTC. Amino acids: CASSYSFQDQETQYF. J is TRBJ2-5 and V is TRBV6-6; no firm D call. CDR1 and CDR2 from the germline V gene are MNHNY and SVGAGI (reference sequence). V lost 0 bases to trimming and J lost 0 bases, with 8 bases between them. The CDR3 loop spans 15 amino acids.

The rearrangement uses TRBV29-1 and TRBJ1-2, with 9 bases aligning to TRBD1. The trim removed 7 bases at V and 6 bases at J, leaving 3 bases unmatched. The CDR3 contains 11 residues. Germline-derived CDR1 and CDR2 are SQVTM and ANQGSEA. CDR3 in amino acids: CSETGGHGYTF. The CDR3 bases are TGCAGCGAAACAGGGGGCCATGGCTACACCTTC.